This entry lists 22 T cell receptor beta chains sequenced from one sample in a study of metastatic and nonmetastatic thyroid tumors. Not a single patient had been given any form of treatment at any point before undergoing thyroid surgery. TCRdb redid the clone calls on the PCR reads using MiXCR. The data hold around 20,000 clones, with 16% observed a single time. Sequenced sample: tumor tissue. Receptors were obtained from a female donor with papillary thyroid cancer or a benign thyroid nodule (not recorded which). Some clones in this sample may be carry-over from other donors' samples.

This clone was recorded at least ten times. The CDR3 DNA sequence: TGCAGTGCTAGGTTTTACGAGCAGTACTTC. Translated, it gives CSARFYEQYF. V and J are TRBV20-1 and TRBJ2-7, with D uncertain. With 3 bases removed from V and 4 bases from J, the gap between germline ends came to 4 bases. This CDR3 has 10 amino acids. Per the germline V gene, CDR1 is DFQATT and CDR2 is SNEGSKA (reference sequence).

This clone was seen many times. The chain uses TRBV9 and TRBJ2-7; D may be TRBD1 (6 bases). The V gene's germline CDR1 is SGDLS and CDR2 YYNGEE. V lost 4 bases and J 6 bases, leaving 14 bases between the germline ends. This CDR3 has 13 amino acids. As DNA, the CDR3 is TGTGCCAGCAGCCCGGGACACACTACCGAGCAGTACTTC. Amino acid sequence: CASSPGHTTEQYF.

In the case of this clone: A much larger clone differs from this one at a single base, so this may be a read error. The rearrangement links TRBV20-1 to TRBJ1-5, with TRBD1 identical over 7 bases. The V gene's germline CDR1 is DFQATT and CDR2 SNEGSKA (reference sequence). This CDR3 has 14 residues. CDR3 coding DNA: TGCAGTGCTAGCGACCGGGACAGCAAGCAGCCCCAGCATTTT. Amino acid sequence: CSASDRDSKQPQHF.

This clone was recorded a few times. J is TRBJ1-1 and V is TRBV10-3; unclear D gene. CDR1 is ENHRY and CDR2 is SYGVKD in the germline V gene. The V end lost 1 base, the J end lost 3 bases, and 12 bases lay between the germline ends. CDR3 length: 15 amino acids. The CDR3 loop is CAISEWLSMDTEAFF. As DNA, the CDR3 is TGTGCCATCAGTGAGTGGTTGAGTATGGACACTGAAGCTTTCTTT.

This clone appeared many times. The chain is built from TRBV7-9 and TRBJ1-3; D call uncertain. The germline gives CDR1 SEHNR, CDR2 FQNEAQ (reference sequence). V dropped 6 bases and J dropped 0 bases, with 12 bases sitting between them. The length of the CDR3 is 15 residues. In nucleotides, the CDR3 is TGTGCCAGCAGTTATAGAGAGAGCTCTGGAAACACCATATATTTT. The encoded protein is CASSYRESSGNTIYF.

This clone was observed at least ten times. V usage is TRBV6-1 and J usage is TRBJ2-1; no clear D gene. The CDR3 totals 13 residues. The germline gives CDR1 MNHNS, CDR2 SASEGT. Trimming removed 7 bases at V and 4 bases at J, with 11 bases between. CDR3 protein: CASTRTVYNEQFF. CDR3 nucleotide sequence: TGTGCCAGCACCCGGACCGTATACAATGAGCAGTTCTTC.

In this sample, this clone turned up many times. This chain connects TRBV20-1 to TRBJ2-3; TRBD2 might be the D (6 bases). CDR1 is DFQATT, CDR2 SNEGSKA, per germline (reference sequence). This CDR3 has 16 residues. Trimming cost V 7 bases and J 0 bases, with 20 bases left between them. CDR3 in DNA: TGCAGTGACTACCCAGTTGGCGGGGCCAGCACAGATACGCAGTATTTT. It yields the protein CSDYPVGGASTDTQYF.

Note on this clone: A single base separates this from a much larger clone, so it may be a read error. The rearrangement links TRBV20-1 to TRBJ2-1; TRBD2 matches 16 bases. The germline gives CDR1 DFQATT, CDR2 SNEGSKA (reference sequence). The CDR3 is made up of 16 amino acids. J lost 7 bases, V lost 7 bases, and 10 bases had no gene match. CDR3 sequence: CSDGGTSGRAGNEQFF. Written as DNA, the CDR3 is TGCAGTGATGGGGGGACTAGCGGGAGGGCCGGTAATGAGCAGTTCTTC.

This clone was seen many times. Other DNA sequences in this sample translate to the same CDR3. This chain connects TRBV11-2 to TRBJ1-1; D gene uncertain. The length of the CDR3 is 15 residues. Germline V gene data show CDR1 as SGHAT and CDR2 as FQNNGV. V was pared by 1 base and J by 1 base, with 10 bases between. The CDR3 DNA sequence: TGTGCCAGCAGCTTAGGCTCAGGTTCGAACACTGAAGCTTTCTTT. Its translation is CASSLGSGSNTEAFF. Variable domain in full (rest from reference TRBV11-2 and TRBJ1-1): EAGVAQSPRYKIIEKRQSVAFWCNPISGHATLYWYQQILGQGPKLLIQFQNNGVVDDSQLPKDRFSAERLKGVDSTLKIQPAKLEDSAVYLCASSLGSGSNTEAFFGQGTRLTVV.

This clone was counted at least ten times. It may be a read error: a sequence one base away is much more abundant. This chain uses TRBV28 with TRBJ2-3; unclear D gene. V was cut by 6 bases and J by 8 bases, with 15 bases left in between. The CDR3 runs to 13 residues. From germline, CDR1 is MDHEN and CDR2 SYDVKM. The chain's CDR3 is CASSFPELGTQYF. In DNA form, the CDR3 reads TGTGCCAGCAGCTTTCCCGAGTTAGGTACGCAGTATTTT.

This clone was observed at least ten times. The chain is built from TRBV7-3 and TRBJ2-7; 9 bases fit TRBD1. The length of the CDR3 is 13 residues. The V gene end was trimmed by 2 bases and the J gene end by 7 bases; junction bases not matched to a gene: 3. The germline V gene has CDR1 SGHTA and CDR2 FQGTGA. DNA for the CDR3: TGTGCCAGCAGCTTAGGACAGGGGCATGAGCAGTACTTC. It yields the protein CASSLGQGHEQYF.

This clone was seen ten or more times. The CDR3 coding sequence is TGTGCCAGTAGCCTAAATGATGGCTTCAATCAGCCCCAGCATTTT. This gives the protein CASSLNDGFNQPQHF. The rearrangement uses TRBV19 and TRBJ1-5; D is uncertain. Germline values: CDR1 LNHDA, CDR2 SQIVND (reference sequence). CDR3 length: 15 residues. V was cut by 6 bases and J by 3 bases, with 15 bases left in between.

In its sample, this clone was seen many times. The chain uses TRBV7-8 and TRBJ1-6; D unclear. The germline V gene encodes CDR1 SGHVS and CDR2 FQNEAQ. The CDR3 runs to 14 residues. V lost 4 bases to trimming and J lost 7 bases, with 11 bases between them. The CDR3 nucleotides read TGTGCCAGCAGCTCTTATTCTGGGAATTCACCCCTCCACTTT. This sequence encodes CASSSYSGNSPLHF.

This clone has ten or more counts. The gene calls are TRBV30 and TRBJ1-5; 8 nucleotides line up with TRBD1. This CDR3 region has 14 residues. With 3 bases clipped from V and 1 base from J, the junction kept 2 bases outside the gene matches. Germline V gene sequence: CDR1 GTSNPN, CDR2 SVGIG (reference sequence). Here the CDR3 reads CAWRGQASNQPQHF. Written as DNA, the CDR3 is TGTGCCTGGAGGGGACAGGCAAGCAATCAGCCCCAGCATTTT.

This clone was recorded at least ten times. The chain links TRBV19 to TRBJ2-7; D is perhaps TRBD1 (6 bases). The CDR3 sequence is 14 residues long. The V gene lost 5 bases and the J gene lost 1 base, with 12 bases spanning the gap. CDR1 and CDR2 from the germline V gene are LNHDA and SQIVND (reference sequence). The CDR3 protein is CASSVRDISYEQYF. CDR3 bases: TGTGCCAGTAGTGTTCGGGACATATCCTACGAGCAGTACTTC.

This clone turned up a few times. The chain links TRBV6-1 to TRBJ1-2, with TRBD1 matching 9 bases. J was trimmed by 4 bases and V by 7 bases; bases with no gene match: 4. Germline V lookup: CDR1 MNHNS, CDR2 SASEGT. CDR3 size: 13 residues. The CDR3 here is CASTKTGGYGYTF. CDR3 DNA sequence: TGTGCCAGCACTAAGACAGGGGGCTATGGCTACACCTTC.

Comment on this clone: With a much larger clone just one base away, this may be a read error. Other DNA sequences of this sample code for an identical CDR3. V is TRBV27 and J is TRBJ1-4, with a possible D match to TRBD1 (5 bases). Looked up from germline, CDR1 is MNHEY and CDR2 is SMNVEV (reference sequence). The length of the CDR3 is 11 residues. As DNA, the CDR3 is TGTGCCAGCAGTTCGGGGGGAAAACTGTTTTTC. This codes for CASSSGGKLFF.

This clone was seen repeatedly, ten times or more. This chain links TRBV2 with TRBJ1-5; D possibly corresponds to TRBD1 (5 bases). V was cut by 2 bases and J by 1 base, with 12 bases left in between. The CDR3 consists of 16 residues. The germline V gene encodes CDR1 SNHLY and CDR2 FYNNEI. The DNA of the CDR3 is TGTGCCAGCAGTGAATTTGGCAGGGCGAGCAATCAGCCCCAGCATTTT. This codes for CASSEFGRASNQPQHF.

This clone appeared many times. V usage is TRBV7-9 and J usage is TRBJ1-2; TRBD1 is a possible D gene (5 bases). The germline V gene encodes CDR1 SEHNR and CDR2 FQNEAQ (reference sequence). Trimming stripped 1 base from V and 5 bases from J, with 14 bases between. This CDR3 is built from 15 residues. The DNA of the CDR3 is TGTGCCAGCAGCTTAGAATTGGCAGGGCATTATGGCTACACCTTC. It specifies CASSLELAGHYGYTF. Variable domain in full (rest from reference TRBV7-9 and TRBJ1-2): DTGVSQNPRHKITKRGQNVTFRCDPISEHNRLYWYRQTLGQGPEFLTYFQNEAQLEKSRLLSDRFSAERPKGSFSTLEIQRTEQGDSAMYLCASSLELAGHYGYTFGSGTRLTVV.

The CDR3 reads CASSLLETEAFF. The CDR3 DNA is TGTGCCAGCAGCTTACTGGAGACTGAAGCTTTCTTT. The rearrangement uses TRBV7-9 and TRBJ1-1, with no clear D. This CDR3 has 12 residues. V lost 2 bases and J 5 bases, leaving 6 bases between the germline ends. CDR1 SEHNR and CDR2 FQNEAQ come from the germline V gene (reference sequence).

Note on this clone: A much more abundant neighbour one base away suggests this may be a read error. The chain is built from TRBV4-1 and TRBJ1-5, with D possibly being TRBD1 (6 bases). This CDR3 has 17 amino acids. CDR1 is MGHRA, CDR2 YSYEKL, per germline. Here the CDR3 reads CASSQGGGPNSNRPQHF. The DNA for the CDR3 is TGCGCCAGCAGCCAAGGTGGGGGGCCCAATAGCAATCGGCCCCAGCATTTT.

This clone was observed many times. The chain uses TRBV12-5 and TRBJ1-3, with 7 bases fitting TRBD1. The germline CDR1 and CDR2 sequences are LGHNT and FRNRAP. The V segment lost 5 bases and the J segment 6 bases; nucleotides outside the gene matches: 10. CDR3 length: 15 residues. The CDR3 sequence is CASGPPTGSANTIYF. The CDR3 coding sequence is TGTGCTAGTGGTCCCCCGACAGGGTCGGCAAACACCATATATTTT.